The entry below gives a single T cell receptor beta chain sequence along with its context. This sample was taken from a study of blood T cell repertoires in COVID-19. Looking at the study overall: Some COVID-19 samples were acute and others convalescent; all came from the United States, Italy and Spain. Nucleic acid was either cDNA or gDNA, and it came from T cells, B-cell-depleted T cells, or PBMCs.

This CDR3 contains 17 residues. In germline, CDR1 is LGHDT, CDR2 YNNKEL (reference sequence). V was pared by 4 bases and J by 3 bases, with 13 bases of the junction left unmatched. Authors' processing steps: Reference gene primers were amplified, and this amplification served to estimate nucleated cell counts. TCRdb's table, derived via immunoSEQ multiplex PCR, lists solely in-frame clones and lacks some. For V, J and clone size, that table is used; D and trimming come from the DNA. The sample lists 40,000 to 50,000 clones, around 90% seen once, with roughly 5% in the top ten. The rearrangement links TRBV3-1 (or the pseudogene TRBV3-2) to TRBJ1-2, with 8 nucleotides matching TRBD1. The source material was peripheral blood. The sequence came from a human donor in a cohort sampled during active COVID-19. The CDR3, as DNA: TGTGCCAGCAGCCCTCATACAGTCAGGGGGCTGGACTATGGCTACACCTTC. Translation: CASSPHTVRGLDYGYTF.